The source of this TCR beta chain is a study of blood T cell repertoires in COVID-19. Per the authors' pipeline: For nucleated cells, counts were estimated from reference gene primer amplification. Clones were read by immunoSEQ multiplex PCR, and TCRdb kept only the in-frame ones, dropping some. That table gives V, J and clone size, and the DNA gave D and trimming. There are 110,000 or so clones in the sample; 80% to 85% occur only once, and 30% to 45% lies in the top ten. With V trimmed by 1 base and J by 0 bases, 6 bases remained unmatched. CDR3 length: 16 residues. The germline V gene encodes CDR1 MNHEY and CDR2 SVGEGT.

The V call is TRBV6-2 or TRBV6-3, the J call TRBJ2-7; 7 bases are shared with TRBD1. The material sequenced was peripheral blood. The receptor was isolated from a man older than 75 with acute or convalescent COVID-19. The CDR3 is CASSYLGQRSSYEQYF. For the CDR3, the DNA is TGTGCCAGCAGTTACTTGGGACAGCGGAGCTCCTACGAGCAGTACTTC.